These 25 T cell receptor beta chains were sequenced from one sample in a study of T cell responses to AZD1222 COVID-19 vaccine. Here immunoSEQ multiplex PCR was the method, and the copy in TCRdb shows in-frame clones only, minus some. The top ten clones hold less than 3.5% of a sample with 110,000 to 150,000 clones, 92% of them seen once. The sample in question was peripheral blood, obtained 28 days after the second AZD1222 dose. All receptors come from an adult who received the AZD1222 COVID-19 vaccine.

The chain recombines TRBV13 with TRBJ2-2; D unresolved. The V end was cut by 1 base, the J end by 6 bases, with 12 bases between. This CDR3 contains 15 residues. Germline CDR1 PRHDT, CDR2 FYEKMQ (reference sequence). The CDR3 loop is CASSLARLASGELFF. In nucleotides, the CDR3 is TGTGCCAGCAGCTTAGCCAGGCTGGCGTCCGGGGAGCTGTTTTTT.

This chain links TRBV30 with TRBJ2-1; possible D gene TRBD2, 5 bases. Germline loops: CDR1 GTSNPN, CDR2 SVGIG (reference sequence). The V end was cut by 5 bases, the J end by 0 bases, with 11 bases between. This CDR3 is built from 14 residues. In DNA, the CDR3 is TGTGCCTGGCGTCCGGGAAGCTCCTACAATGAGCAGTTCTTC. Its translation is CAWRPGSSYNEQFF.

The V call is TRBV4-2, the J call TRBJ2-3; 13 bases line up with TRBD2. Trimming removed 5 bases from V and 2 bases from J; junction bases left unmatched: 4. This CDR3 is 16 amino acids long. The germline CDR1 and CDR2 sequences are LGHNA and YNFKEQ. CDR3: CASSGTSGIYTDTQYF. The DNA of the CDR3 is TGTGCCAGCAGCGGGACTAGCGGGATTTACACAGATACGCAGTATTTT.

The V call is TRBV28, the J call TRBJ1-5; 11 positions match TRBD1. CDR3 size: 15 residues. V shed 7 bases, J shed 6 bases, and the junction held 8 bases outside the gene matches. In germline, CDR1 is MDHEN, CDR2 SYDVKM. The DNA for the CDR3 is TGTGCCAGCACTTGGGGACAGGGGGTCAGTCAGCCCCAGCATTTT. Translated: CASTWGQGVSQPQHF. Complete variable domain (other parts from reference TRBV28 and TRBJ1-5): DVKVTQSSRYLVKRTGEKVFLECVQDMDHENMFWYRQDPGLGLRLIYFSYDVKMKEKGDIPEGYSVSREKKERFSLILESASTNQTSMYLCASTWGQGVSQPQHFGDGTRLSIL.

J is TRBJ2-3 and V is TRBV9; 9 nucleotides line up with TRBD2. The V and J ends lost 2 bases and 5 bases, in that order; junction bases with no gene match: 6. Germline CDR1 reads SGDLS; CDR2 reads YYNGEE. CDR3 size: 15 residues. This chain's CDR3 is CASSVLAGRGDTQYF. The CDR3 DNA is TGTGCCAGCAGCGTTCTAGCGGGACGCGGAGATACGCAGTATTTT.

The genes are TRBV15 and TRBJ1-1, with D uncertain. Germline-derived CDR1 and CDR2 are LNHNV and YYDKDF (reference sequence). Trimming took 0 bases from V and 2 from J, leaving 13 bases between them. CDR3 length: 16 amino acids. CDR3 DNA sequence: TGTGCCACCAGCAGAGATAATAGAGTGGCAAACACTGAAGCTTTCTTT. As protein: CATSRDNRVANTEAFF. The full variable domain, in which reference TRBV15 and TRBJ1-1 provide the parts outside the CDR3, is DAMVIQNPRYQVTQFGKPVTLSCSQTLNHNVMYWYQQKSSQAPKLLFHYYDKDFNNEADTPDNFQSRRPNTSFCFLDIRSPGLGDTAMYLCATSRDNRVANTEAFFGQGTRLTVV.

V usage is TRBV7-8 and J usage is TRBJ2-7; 7 positions match TRBD2. The ends lost 1 base at V and 3 bases at J; junction bases unmatched: 9. The length of the CDR3 is 16 residues. Per the germline V gene, CDR1 is SGHVS and CDR2 is FQNEAQ. The CDR3 region has the DNA TGTGCCAGCAGCTTAGACAGACAGCCGGGGGGCTACGAGCAGTACTTC. This translates into CASSLDRQPGGYEQYF.

The chain recombines TRBV30 with TRBJ1-5; 11 positions match TRBD1. V shed 3 bases, J shed 7 bases, and the junction held 8 bases outside the gene matches. Germline V gives CDR1 GTSNPN, CDR2 SVGIG (reference sequence). The CDR3 contains 15 residues. The DNA for the CDR3 is TGTGCCTGGAGCGGGGGGACAGGGGGACGACAGCCCCAGCATTTT. Protein sequence: CAWSGGTGGRQPQHF.

The rearrangement uses TRBV5-1 and TRBJ1-1; D call uncertain. There are 14 residues in the CDR3. CDR1 is SGHRS and CDR2 is YFSETQ in the germline V gene. Trimming left V 1 base short and J 1 base short, with 8 bases between. The CDR3 region has the DNA TGCGCCAGCAGCTTGTCGATTGGGAACACTGAAGCTTTCTTT. Translated, it gives CASSLSIGNTEAFF.

The V gene is TRBV12-5, the J gene TRBJ1-3; no definite D call. CDR3 length: 12 amino acids. Germline CDR1 LGHNT, CDR2 FRNRAP. Trimming cost V 7 bases and J 7 bases, with 11 bases left between them. The CDR3 region has the DNA TGTGCTAGTGCCGGCCCGCGGAACACCATATATTTT. Translated, it gives CASAGPRNTIYF.

The J gene is TRBJ1-6, the V gene TRBV6-5; weak D call: TRBD1 (6 bases). The CDR3 spans 14 residues. V was cut by 6 bases and J by 6 bases, with 12 bases left in between. Germline V CDR1 and CDR2: MNHEY, SVGAGI. The CDR3 coding sequence is TGTGCCAGCAGAGCCAGCAGGGGTAATTCACCCCTCCACTTT. It is translated as CASRASRGNSPLHF.

The chain joins TRBV4-3 to TRBJ2-1, with D perhaps TRBD2 (5 bases). Trimming pared 0 bases from V and 2 bases from J, leaving 14 bases between. The CDR3 consists of 17 residues. The V gene's germline CDR1 is LGHNA and CDR2 YSLEER. The CDR3 DNA follows: TGCGCCAGCAGCCAAGATCTAGTAGCGCGAACCTACAATGAGCAGTTCTTC. Protein product: CASSQDLVARTYNEQFF.

The J gene is TRBJ1-2, the V gene TRBV15; D possibly corresponds to TRBD1 (5 bases). From germline, CDR1 is LNHNV and CDR2 YYDKDF (reference sequence). Trimming took off 2 bases at V and 4 bases at J, with 8 bases between the two ends. This CDR3 comprises 13 residues. In DNA form, the CDR3 reads TGTGCCACCAGCAGAATCGGGACCTATGGCTACACCTTC. Its protein product is CATSRIGTYGYTF.

The chain combines TRBV7-8 with TRBJ2-5; a weak D match, TRBD1 (6 bases). The germline gives CDR1 SGHVS, CDR2 FQNEAQ. Trimming left V 5 bases short and J 2 bases short, with 15 bases between. This CDR3 has 15 residues. In nucleotides, the CDR3 is TGTGCCAGCAGCCAAAACAGGGTCGTGCAAGAGACCCAGTACTTC. Encoded protein: CASSQNRVVQETQYF. Variable domain in full (rest from reference TRBV7-8 and TRBJ2-5): GAGVSQSPRYKVAKRGQDVALRCDPISGHVSLFWYQQALGQGPEFLTYFQNEAQLDKSGLPSDRFFAERPEGSVSTLKIQRTQQEDSAVYLCASSQNRVVQETQYFGPGTRLLVL.

The V and J genes are TRBV2 and TRBJ1-2; D call uncertain. With 5 bases removed from V and 4 bases from J, the gap between germline ends came to 14 bases. The CDR3 has 14 residues. CDR1 and CDR2 from the germline V gene are SNHLY and FYNNEI. In nucleotides, the CDR3 is TGTGCCAGCAGTCCCAACATCTTAGGCTATGGCTACACCTTC. It yields the protein CASSPNILGYGYTF.

V is TRBV28 and J is TRBJ1-1; D not resolved. The CDR3 loop spans 12 amino acids. V was cut by 5 bases and J by 2 bases, with 6 bases left in between. CDR1 MDHEN and CDR2 SYDVKM come from the germline V gene. The CDR3 coding sequence is TGTGCCAGCAGTCTTATAAACACTGAAGCTTTCTTT. It specifies CASSLINTEAFF.

The chain employs TRBV10-3 and TRBJ2-1, with D unresolved. Per the germline V gene, CDR1 is ENHRY and CDR2 is SYGVKD. This CDR3 comprises 13 residues. V was trimmed by 8 bases and J by 0 bases, leaving 8 bases between them. CDR3 nucleotide sequence: TGTGCCATCTCTGGCCCCTCCTACAATGAGCAGTTCTTC. Protein product: CAISGPSYNEQFF.

The chain joins TRBV21-1 to TRBJ1-2; no DNA check was done on the table's D call, TRBD1. TRBV21-1 is a documented pseudogene. The CDR3 extends over 19 amino acids. CDR3 region: CASSSSIRTGKMRSYGYTF. CDR3 sequence (DNA): TGTGCCAGCAGCTCCTCTATACGGACAGGGAAGATGAGGAGCTATGGCTACACCTTC.

This sequence joins TRBV29-1 and TRBJ1-1; D remains ambiguous. V lost 4 bases, J lost 6 bases, and 12 bases lay in between. Germline CDR1 and CDR2: SQVTM and ANQGSEA. The CDR3 is 12 residues long. The CDR3 spells CSVVSRAAEAFF. CDR3 bases: TGCAGCGTTGTTTCGAGGGCCGCTGAAGCTTTCTTT.

V is TRBV6-6 and J is TRBJ1-2; D not certain. The germline V gene has CDR1 MNHNY and CDR2 SVGAGI (reference sequence). The CDR3 has 11 residues. The V end was cut by 6 bases, the J end by 2 bases, with 4 bases between. CDR3 coding DNA: TGTGCCAGCAGCCAGAACTATGGCTACACCTTC. Protein sequence: CASSQNYGYTF.

This clone was seen a single time. The chain is built from TRBV5-1 and TRBJ2-7; D not resolved. The CDR3 is made up of 14 amino acids. CDR1 is SGHRS and CDR2 is YFSETQ in the germline V gene. V dropped 1 base and J dropped 0 bases, with 8 bases sitting between them. The CDR3 spells CASSLTASSYEQYF. The CDR3 DNA reads TGCGCCAGCAGCTTGACAGCGAGCTCCTACGAGCAGTACTTC.

V usage is TRBV7-2 and J usage is TRBJ2-7, with 14 nucleotides matching TRBD2. Germline lookup yields CDR1 SGHTA and CDR2 FQGNSA. The CDR3 runs to 15 residues. V shed 5 bases, J shed 3 bases, and the junction held 3 bases outside the gene matches. The DNA of the CDR3 is TGTGCCAGCAGCACGGGACTAGCGGGAGTCTACGAGCAGTACTTC. Translated, it gives CASSTGLAGVYEQYF.

The chain recombines TRBV6-5 with TRBJ1-1; possible D gene TRBD1, 5 bases. The CDR3 loop spans 14 amino acids. Trimming removed 0 bases at V and 4 bases at J, with 9 bases between. Germline values: CDR1 MNHEY, CDR2 SVGAGI. Written as DNA, the CDR3 is TGTGCCAGCAGTTACTCGCCAGGGACCACTGAAGCTTTCTTT. Amino acid sequence: CASSYSPGTTEAFF.

The chain employs TRBV4-2 and TRBJ2-7, with 7 nucleotides matching TRBD2. The CDR3 runs 18 residues. Germline CDR1 is LGHNA and CDR2 is YNFKEQ. V lost 0 bases, J lost 0 bases, and 11 bases stayed unmatched. In DNA, the CDR3 is TGTGCCAGCAGCCAAGAGCTCGGAGCGGGAACTGTCTCCTACGAGCAGTACTTC. This sequence encodes CASSQELGAGTVSYEQYF.

The genes are TRBV27 and TRBJ2-5; D is possibly TRBD2 (5 bases). The CDR3 contains 13 residues. V gave up 6 bases and J gave up 5 bases, with 13 bases separating them. The germline gives CDR1 MNHEY, CDR2 SMNVEV (reference sequence). The CDR3 DNA sequence: TGTGCCAGCAGCCCCGGGATTTGGGAGACCCAGTACTTC. Translation: CASSPGIWETQYF.